This T cell receptor (beta chain) was obtained from a study of radiotherapy plus CTLA-4 blockade in lung cancer. About the study: Among all patients, around 19% showed objective responses, while about 34% had disease control.

The CDR3 covers 15 residues. CDR1 and CDR2 (germline): SGHRS, YFSETQ. The V and J ends lost 3 bases and 4 bases, in that order; junction bases with no gene match: 6. In its sample, this clone was seen once. Its antigen is undetermined. Study observations and caveats: An expansion of tumor-derived TCR clones occurred in blood after radiotherapy plus ipilimumab. Early blood T cell clone dynamics reportedly forecast response best, with interferon-beta.

Using immunoSEQ multiplex PCR, the repertoire was profiled, and TCRdb retains in-frame clones only, with some absent. The sample shows about 15,000 clones, approximately 72% of them seen only once. The material was peripheral blood, obtained from a patient treated with radiotherapy plus ipilimumab. The rearrangement links TRBV5-1 to TRBJ2-2; 7 bases line up with TRBD2. The receptor comes from a human donor with non-small cell lung cancer whose response to radiotherapy plus ipilimumab could not be evaluated. As DNA, the CDR3 is TGCGCCAGCAGCTCCGGACTAGTTGGCACCGGGGAGCTGTTTTTT. This codes for CASSSGLVGTGELFF.